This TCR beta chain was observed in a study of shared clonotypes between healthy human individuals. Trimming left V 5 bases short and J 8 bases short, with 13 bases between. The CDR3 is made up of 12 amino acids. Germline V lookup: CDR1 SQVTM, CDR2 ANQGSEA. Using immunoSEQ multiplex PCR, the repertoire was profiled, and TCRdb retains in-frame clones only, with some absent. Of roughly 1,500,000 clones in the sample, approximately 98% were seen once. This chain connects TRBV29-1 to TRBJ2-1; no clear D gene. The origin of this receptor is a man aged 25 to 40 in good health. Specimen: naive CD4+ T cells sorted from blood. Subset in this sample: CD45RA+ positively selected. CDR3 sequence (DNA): TGCAGCGTTCGGTATCAACATGATGAGCAGTTCTTC. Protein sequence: CSVRYQHDEQFF.